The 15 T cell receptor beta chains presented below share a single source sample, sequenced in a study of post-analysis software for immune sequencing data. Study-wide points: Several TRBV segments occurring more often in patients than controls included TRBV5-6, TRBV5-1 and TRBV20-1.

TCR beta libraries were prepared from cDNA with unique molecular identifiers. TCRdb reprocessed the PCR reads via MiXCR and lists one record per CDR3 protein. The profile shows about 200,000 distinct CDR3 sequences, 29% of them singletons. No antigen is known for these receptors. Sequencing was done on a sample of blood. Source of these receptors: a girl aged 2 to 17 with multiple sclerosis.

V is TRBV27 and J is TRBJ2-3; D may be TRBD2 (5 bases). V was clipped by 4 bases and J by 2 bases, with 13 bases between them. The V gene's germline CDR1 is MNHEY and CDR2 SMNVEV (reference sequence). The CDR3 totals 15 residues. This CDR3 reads CASSSYAGVTDTQYF. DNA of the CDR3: TGTGCCAGCAGTTCATATGCGGGTGTCACAGATACGCAGTATTTT.

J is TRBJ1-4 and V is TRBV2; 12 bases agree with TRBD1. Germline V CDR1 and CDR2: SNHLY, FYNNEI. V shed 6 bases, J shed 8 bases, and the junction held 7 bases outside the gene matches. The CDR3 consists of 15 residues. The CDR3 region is CASRPGTGGVEKLFF. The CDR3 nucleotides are TGTGCCAGCAGGCCCGGGACAGGGGGCGTCGAAAAACTGTTTTTT.

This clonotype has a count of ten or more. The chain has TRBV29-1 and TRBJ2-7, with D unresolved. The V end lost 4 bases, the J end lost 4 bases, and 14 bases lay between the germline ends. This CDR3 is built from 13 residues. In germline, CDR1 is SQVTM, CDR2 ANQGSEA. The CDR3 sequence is CSVGGTMGYEQYF. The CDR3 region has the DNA TGCAGCGTTGGCGGTACTATGGGATACGAGCAGTACTTC.

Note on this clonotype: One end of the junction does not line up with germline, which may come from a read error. Here the CDR3 DNA reads TGTGCCAGCAGCCCTTGGGGGGGGACGACAGATACGCGGTATTTT. It specifies CASSPWGGTTDTRYF. This rearrangement joins TRBV7-9 to TRBJ2-3, with 7 bases matching TRBD2. This CDR3 has 15 residues. Germline V CDR1 and CDR2: SEHNR, FQNEAQ (reference sequence).

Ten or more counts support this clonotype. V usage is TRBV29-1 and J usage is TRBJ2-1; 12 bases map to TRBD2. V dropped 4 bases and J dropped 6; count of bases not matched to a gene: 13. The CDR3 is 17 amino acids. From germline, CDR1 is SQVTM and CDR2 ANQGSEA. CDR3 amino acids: CSVGGLAGGTLTNEQFF. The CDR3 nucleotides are TGCAGCGTTGGAGGCCTAGCGGGGGGGACCCTGACCAATGAGCAGTTCTTC.

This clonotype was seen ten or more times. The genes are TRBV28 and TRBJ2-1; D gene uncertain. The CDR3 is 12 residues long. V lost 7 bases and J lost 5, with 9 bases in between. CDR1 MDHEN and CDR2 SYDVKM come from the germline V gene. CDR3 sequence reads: CASTIRDNEQFF. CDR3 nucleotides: TGTGCCAGCACCATCCGGGACAATGAGCAGTTCTTC.

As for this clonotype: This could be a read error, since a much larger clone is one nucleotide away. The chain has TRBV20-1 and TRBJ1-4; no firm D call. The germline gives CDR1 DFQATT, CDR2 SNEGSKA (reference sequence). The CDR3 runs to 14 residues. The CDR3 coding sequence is TGCAGTGCTAGAGAGGTCAGCACAAATGAAGAACTGTTTTTT. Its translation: CSAREVSTNEELFF.

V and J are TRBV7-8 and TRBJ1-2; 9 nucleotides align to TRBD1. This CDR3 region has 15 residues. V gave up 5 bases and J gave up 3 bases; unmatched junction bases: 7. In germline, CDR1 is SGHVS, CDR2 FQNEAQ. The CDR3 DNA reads TGTGCCAGCAGCACCCGGACAGGGGAGGACTATGGCTACACCTTC. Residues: CASSTRTGEDYGYTF.

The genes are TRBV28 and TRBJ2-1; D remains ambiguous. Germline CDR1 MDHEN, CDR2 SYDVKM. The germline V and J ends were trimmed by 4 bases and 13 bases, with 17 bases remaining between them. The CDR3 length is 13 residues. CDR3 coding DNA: TGTGCCAGCAGTTACGAGGTCCAAGAGACCCAGTTCTTC. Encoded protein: CASSYEVQETQFF.

The CDR3 reads CASSLVRQGGETQYF. The CDR3 DNA follows: TGTGCCAGCAGTTTAGTTCGCCAGGGAGGCGAGACCCAGTACTTC. The chain carries TRBV28 and TRBJ2-5, with D possibly being TRBD2 (6 bases). Trimming removed 2 bases from V and 5 bases from J, with 15 bases in between. Germline CDR1 reads MDHEN; CDR2 reads SYDVKM. This CDR3 region has 15 residues.

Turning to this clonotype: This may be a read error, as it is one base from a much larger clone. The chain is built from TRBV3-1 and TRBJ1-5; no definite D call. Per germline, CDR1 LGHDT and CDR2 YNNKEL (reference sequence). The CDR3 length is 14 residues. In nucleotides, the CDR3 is TGTGCCAGCAGCCAAGGTCATAGCAATCAGCCCCGGCATTTT. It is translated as CASSQGHSNQPRHF.

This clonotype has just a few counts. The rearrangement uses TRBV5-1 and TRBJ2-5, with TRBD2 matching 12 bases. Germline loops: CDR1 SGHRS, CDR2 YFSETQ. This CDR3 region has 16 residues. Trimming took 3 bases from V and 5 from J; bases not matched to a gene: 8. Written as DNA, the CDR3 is TGCGCCAGCAGCTCTAGCGGGGGGGCTCTTGGGGAGACCCAGTACTTC. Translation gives CASSSSGGALGETQYF.

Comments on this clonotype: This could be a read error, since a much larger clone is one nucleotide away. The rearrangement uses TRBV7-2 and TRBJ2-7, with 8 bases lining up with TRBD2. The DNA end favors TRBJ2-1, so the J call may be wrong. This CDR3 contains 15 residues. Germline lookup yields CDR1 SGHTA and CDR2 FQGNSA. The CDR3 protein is CASSRLGGAGNGQFF. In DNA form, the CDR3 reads TGTGCCAGCAGCCGGCTCGGGGGGGCGGGGAATGGGCAGTTCTTC.

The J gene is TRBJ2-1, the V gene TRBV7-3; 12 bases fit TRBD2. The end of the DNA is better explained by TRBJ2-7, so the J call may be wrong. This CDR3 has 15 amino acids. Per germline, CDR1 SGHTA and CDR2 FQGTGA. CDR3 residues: CASSLGLAGSNEQYF. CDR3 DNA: TGTGCCAGCAGCCTCGGACTAGCGGGGAGCAATGAGCAGTACTTC.

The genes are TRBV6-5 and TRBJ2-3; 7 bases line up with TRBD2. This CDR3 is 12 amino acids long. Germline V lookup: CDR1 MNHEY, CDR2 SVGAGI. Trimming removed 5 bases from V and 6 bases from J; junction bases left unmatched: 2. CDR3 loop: CASSAGGDTQYF. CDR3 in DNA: TGTGCCAGCAGTGCCGGGGGGGATACGCAGTATTTT.